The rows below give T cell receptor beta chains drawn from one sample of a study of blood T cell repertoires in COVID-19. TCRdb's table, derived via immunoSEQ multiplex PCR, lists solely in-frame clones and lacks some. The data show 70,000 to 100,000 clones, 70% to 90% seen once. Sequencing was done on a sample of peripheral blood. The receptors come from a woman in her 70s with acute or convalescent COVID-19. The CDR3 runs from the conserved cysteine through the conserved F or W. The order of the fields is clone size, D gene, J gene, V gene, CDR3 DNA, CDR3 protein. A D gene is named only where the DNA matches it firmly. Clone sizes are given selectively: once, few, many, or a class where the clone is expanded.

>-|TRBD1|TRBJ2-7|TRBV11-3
TGTGCCAGCAGCTTAGACCCACCGGGACAGGGTCTGTCCGAGCAGTACTTC
CASSLDPPGQGLSEQYF
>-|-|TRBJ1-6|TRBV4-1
TGCGCCAGCAGCCAAGATGGTGCAGGGTTTAATTCACCCCTCCACTTT
CASSQDGAGFNSPLHF
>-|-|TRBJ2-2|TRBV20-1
TGCAGTGCTAGTAGTCCCATAACCGGCACCGGGGAGCTGTTTTTT
CSASSPITGTGELFF
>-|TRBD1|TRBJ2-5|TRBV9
TGTGCCAGCAGCGTGGGCTTGACAGGGGACCAAGAGACCCAGTACTTC
CASSVGLTGDQETQYF
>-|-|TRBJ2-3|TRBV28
TGTGCCAGCTATAGCAGAAGCTTCGGAGATACGCAGTATTTT
CASYSRSFGDTQYF
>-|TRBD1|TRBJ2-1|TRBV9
TGTGCCAGCAGCGAGGGGAACGCAGGGGGCGCATACAATGAGCAGTTCTTC
CASSEGNAGGAYNEQFF
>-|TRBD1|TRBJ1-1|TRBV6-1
TGTGCCAGCAGTGAATCTGGTTGGGACAGGGATGAAGCTTTCTTT
CASSESGWDRDEAFF
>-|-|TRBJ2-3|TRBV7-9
TGTGCCAGCAAGAAAGAAGAGGTAGATACGCAGTATTTT
CASKKEEVDTQYF
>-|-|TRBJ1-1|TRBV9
TGTGCCAGCAGCGTAACAGGGAGAACTGAAGCTTTCTTT
CASSVTGRTEAFF
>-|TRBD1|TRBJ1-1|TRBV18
TGTGCCAGCTCACCAAATCAGGGGGACACTGAAGCTTTCTTT
CASSPNQGDTEAFF
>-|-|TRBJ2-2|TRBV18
TGTGCCAGCTCACCTGTCCGGAACACCGGGGAGCTGTTTTTT
CASSPVRNTGELFF
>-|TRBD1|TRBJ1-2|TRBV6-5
TGTGCCAGCACCTCTCGGACAGGTGGCTACACCTTC
CASTSRTGGYTF
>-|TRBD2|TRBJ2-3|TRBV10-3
TGTGCCATCAGTCTAGGTAGCGGGGGCACAGATACGCAGTATTTT
CAISLGSGGTDTQYF
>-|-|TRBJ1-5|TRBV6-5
TGTGCCAGCAGTCCCGCCCAGGGCTACAATCAGCCCCAGCATTTT
CASSPAQGYNQPQHF
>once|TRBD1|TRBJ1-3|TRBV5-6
TGTGCCAGCAGCAGGGACAGGGGGTTAGGGCTCTCTGGAAACACCATATATTTT
CASSRDRGLGLSGNTIYF
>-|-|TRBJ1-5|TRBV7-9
TGTGCCAGCAGCTTAGGCGACTCGGGAGATCAGCCCCAGCATTTT
CASSLGDSGDQPQHF
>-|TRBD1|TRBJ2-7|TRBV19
TGTGCCAGTAGTACTCGGACAGGAAGCTACGAGCAGTACTTC
CASSTRTGSYEQYF
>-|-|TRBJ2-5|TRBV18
TGTGCCAGCTCATCTAAGACAGGACAAGAGACCCAGTACTTC
CASSSKTGQETQYF
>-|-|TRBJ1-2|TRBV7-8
TGTGCCAGCAGCCCGGACTTTCGGACGGACGGCTACACCTTC
CASSPDFRTDGYTF
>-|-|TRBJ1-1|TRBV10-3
TGTGCCATCAGTGTACACCCGAACACTGAAGCTTTCTTT
CAISVHPNTEAFF
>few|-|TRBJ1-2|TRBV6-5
TGTGCCAGCAATCCCACAGGGATCCCAAACTATGGCTACACCTTC
CASNPTGIPNYGYTF
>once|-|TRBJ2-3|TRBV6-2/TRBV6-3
TGTGCCAGCAGTTACGGGCCGGGGTCTAGCACAGATACGCAGTATTTT
CASSYGPGSSTDTQYF
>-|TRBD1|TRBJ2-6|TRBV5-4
TGTGCCAGCAGCACAGGGGGCGGGGCGGGCCGGCCCTCTGGGGCCAACGTCCTGACTTTC
CASSTGGGAGRPSGANVLTF
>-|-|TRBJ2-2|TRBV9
TGTGCCAGCAGCGCAAGATTAGCCGCCGGGGAGCTGTTTTTT
CASSARLAAGELFF
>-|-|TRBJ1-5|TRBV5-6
TGTGCCAGCAGCCAGAGACTGGGGAGGGATCATAGCAATCAGCCCCAGCATTTT
CASSQRLGRDHSNQPQHF
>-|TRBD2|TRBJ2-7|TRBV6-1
TGTGCCGGCAGTGGCGTCGGGACTAGCGGGAACCCCGAGCAGTACTTC
CAGSGVGTSGNPEQYF
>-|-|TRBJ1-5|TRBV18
TGTGCCAGCTCACCTCAGGCGTATGGTCAGCCCCAGCATTTT
CASSPQAYGQPQHF
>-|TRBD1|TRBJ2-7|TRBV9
TGTGCCAGCAGCCCAAGACAGGGGGCCCACGAGCAGTACTTC
CASSPRQGAHEQYF
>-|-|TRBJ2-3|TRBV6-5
TGTGCCAGCACCAGGGAGCGGGCCACAGATACGCAGTATTTT
CASTRERATDTQYF
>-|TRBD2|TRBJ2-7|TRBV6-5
TGTGCCAGCAGTTACCCGCGGGGGGTACAATACTTC
CASSYPRGVQYF
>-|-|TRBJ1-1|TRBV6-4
TGTGCCAGCAGTGAAAATGGCGGCAGGAACACTGAAGCTTTCTTT
CASSENGGRNTEAFF
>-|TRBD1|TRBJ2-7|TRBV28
TGTGCCAGCAGTGAACCGGGACAGGGGACCTACGAGCAGTACTTC
CASSEPGQGTYEQYF
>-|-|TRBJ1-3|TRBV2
TGTGCCAGCAGGGACGGGATCTCTGGAAACACCATATATTTT
CASRDGISGNTIYF
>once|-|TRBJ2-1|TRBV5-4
TGTGCCAGCAGTTCCCCTAATTGGGAGCAGTTCTTC
CASSSPNWEQFF
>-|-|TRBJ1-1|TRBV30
TGTGCCCTCGCCTCAGGCTCGAACACTGAAGCTTTCTTT
CALASGSNTEAFF
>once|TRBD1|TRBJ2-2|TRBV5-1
TGCGCCAGCAGCTCCCAGACAGGGGGCTACGGGGAGCTGTTTTTT
CASSSQTGGYGELFF
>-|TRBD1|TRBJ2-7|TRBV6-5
TGTGCCAGCAGTCTCAACGCCGGGACAGGCTACGAGCAGTACTTC
CASSLNAGTGYEQYF
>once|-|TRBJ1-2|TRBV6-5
TGTGCCAGCAGTTACTCGAACCGAGGGTTCTATGGCTACACCTTC
CASSYSNRGFYGYTF
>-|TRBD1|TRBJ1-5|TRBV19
TGTGCCAGTAGTTCCCCCGGACAGGCCAGTTCGATGCCCCAGCATTTT
CASSSPGQASSMPQHF
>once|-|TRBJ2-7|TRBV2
TGTGCCACAATCGACACGGGGATCTACGAGCAGTACTTC
CATIDTGIYEQYF
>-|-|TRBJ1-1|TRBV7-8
TGTGCCAGCAGCTTGGGGCACGTGAACACTGAAGCTTTCTTT
CASSLGHVNTEAFF
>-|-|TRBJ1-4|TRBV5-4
TGTGCCAGCAGCTTGTACCGGGATGGCGAAAAACTGTTTTTT
CASSLYRDGEKLFF
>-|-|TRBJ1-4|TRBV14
TGTGCCAGCAGCCAAGAATTCGGACAGATTAATGAAAAACTGTTTTTT
CASSQEFGQINEKLFF
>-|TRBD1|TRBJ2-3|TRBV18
TGTGCCAGCTCACAACGACGGACAGGATTCGAAAATACGCAGTATTTT
CASSQRRTGFENTQYF
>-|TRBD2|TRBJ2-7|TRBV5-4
TGTGCCAGCAGCCGGGTGGCTAGCGGGGAGTCCTACGAGCAGTACTTC
CASSRVASGESYEQYF
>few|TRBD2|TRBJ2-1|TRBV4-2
TGTGCCAGCAGCCAAGAAGTGCCCACTTGGGGACTAGCGGGAGTTGAGCAGTTCTTC
CASSQEVPTWGLAGVEQFF
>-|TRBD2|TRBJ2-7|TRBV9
TGTGCCAGCAGCGTAGGGACTAGCGGGGCCGTGAGCTCCTACGAGCAGTACTTC
CASSVGTSGAVSSYEQYF
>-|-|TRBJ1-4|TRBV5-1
TGCGCCAGCAGCTCGGGGGGGGCTGGTGAAAAACTGTTTTTT
CASSSGGAGEKLFF
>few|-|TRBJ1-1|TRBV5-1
TGCGCCAGCAGCGGGCAGGGGAACCCAAACACTGAAGCTTTCTTT
CASSGQGNPNTEAFF
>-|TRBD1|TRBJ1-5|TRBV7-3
TGTGCCAGCAGCCCAGGGGGTAATCAGCCCCAGCATTTT
CASSPGGNQPQHF
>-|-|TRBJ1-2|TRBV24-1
TGTGCCACCAGTGACGGCAGGGGCAATGGCTACACCTTC
CATSDGRGNGYTF
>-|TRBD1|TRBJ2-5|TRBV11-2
TGTGCCAGCAGCTTAGGCGACAGGGTGACGGAGACCCAGTACTTC
CASSLGDRVTETQYF